Listed below are T cell receptor beta chains from one sample, sequenced in a study of T-cell reconstitution after alpha-beta-depleted transplantation in children. TCRdb re-derived calls from the PCR reads in MiXCR, one entry per CDR3 protein. Of about 580,000 distinct CDR3 sequences in the sample, approximately 30% were seen once. The source material was PBMCs, sampled before TCRalphabeta/CD19-depleted stem cell transplant. The receptor set was obtained from a boy younger than two with Wiskott-Aldrich syndrome, due to receive a stem cell transplant. Each CDR3 is given with its conserved first and last residue. The order of the fields is clone size, V gene, D gene, J gene, CDR3 protein, CDR3 DNA. The D gene is left open where the match is weak. Clone size is shown for a subset of rows, as once, few, many or a class of expanded clone.

>few|TRBV5-1|.|TRBJ2-1
CASRADSYNEQFF
TGCGCCAGCAGGGCGGATTCCTACAATGAGCAGTTCTTC
>.|TRBV12-3/TRBV12-4|.|TRBJ2-1
CASSRSGRAFNEQFF
TGTGCCAGCAGTCGGAGCGGAAGAGCATTCAATGAGCAGTTCTTC
>.|TRBV7-9|TRBD1|TRBJ2-1
CASSFGRDREDF
TGTGCCAGCAGCTTTGGCCGGGACAGGGAGGACTTC
>.|TRBV24-1|.|TRBJ2-1
CATSDLLAEQFF
TGTGCCACCAGTGATTTATTGGCGGAGCAGTTCTTC
>.|TRBV7-8|.|TRBJ2-7
CASSRTSGIYEQYF
TGTGCCAGCAGCCGCACCTCGGGGATATACGAGCAGTACTTC
>few|TRBV5-5|TRBD2|TRBJ2-1
CASSLAGTSGSLKGFF
TGTGCCAGCAGCTTAGCCGGGACTAGCGGGAGTTTAAAAGGGTTCTTC
>.|TRBV5-1|.|TRBJ2-1
CATRTGGSSYNEQFF
TGCGCCACCCGGACTGGCGGAAGCTCCTACAATGAGCAGTTCTTC
>.|TRBV7-3|TRBD1|TRBJ2-5
CASSLTWTGGETQYF
TGTGCCAGCAGCTTAACTTGGACAGGGGGAGAGACCCAGTACTTC
>many|TRBV5-1|.|TRBJ2-1
CASSLTGDYNEQFF
TGCGCCAGCAGCCTGACCGGGGACTACAATGAGCAGTTCTTC
>.|TRBV10-3|TRBD1|TRBJ2-5
CAISVRGRETQYF
TGTGCCATCAGTGTCAGGGGGCGAGAGACCCAGTACTTC
>.|TRBV10-3|.|TRBJ2-5
CAISELLQETQYF
TGTGCCATCAGTGAGCTTCTCCAAGAGACCCAGTACTTC
>.|TRBV4-1|TRBD1|TRBJ2-1
CASSQPDREYNEQFF
TGCGCCAGCAGCCAGCCGGACAGGGAATACAATGAGCAGTTCTTC
>few|TRBV2|TRBD2|TRBJ2-4
CASSGTSQYF
TGTGCCAGCAGCGGGACTAGCCAATACTTC
>few|TRBV10-3|.|TRBJ2-5
CAISEMAPTSETQYF
TGTGCCATCAGTGAGATGGCTCCGACGTCGGAGACCCAGTACTTC
>few|TRBV20-1|TRBD1|TRBJ1-1
CRQGARDTEAFF
TGCCGCCAGGGGGCCCGGGACACTGAAGCTTTCTTT
>few|TRBV27|TRBD2|TRBJ2-1
CASRPGLAGQRNEQFF
TGTGCCAGCAGACCGGGACTAGCGGGACAGCGCAATGAGCAGTTCTTC
>.|TRBV6-5|TRBD2|TRBJ2-2
CASSYKLGLAGLKTGELFF
TGTGCCAGCAGTTACAAACTGGGACTAGCGGGCCTAAAAACCGGGGAGCTGTTTTTT
>.|TRBV29-1|TRBD2|TRBJ2-7
CSVLASGSSYEQYF
TGCAGCGTTCTGGCTAGCGGGAGCTCCTACGAGCAGTACTTC
>few|TRBV18|.|TRBJ1-1
CASSFDWNTEAFF
TGTGCCAGCTCATTCGACTGGAACACTGAAGCTTTCTTT
>few|TRBV5-6|TRBD1|TRBJ2-3
CASRKGASTDTQYF
TGTGCCAGCCGAAAGGGGGCTAGCACAGATACGCAGTATTTT
>.|TRBV4-2|TRBD2|TRBJ2-3
CASSQSSGSNTDTQYF
TGTGCCAGCAGCCAATCTAGCGGGAGTAACACAGATACGCAGTATTTT
>.|TRBV20-1|.|TRBJ2-7
CSARDPRQSYEQYF
TGCAGTGCTAGAGATCCGAGACAGTCCTACGAGCAGTACTTC
>few|TRBV15|.|TRBJ2-7
CATSRDSVYEQYF
TGTGCCACCAGTCGGGACTCGGTCTACGAGCAGTACTTC
>few|TRBV20-1|.|TRBJ2-1
CSARVIGSSYNEQFF
TGCAGTGCTAGAGTTATAGGGAGCTCCTACAATGAGCAGTTCTTC
>few|TRBV27|.|TRBJ2-1
CASSLLAASSYNEQFF
TGTGCCAGCAGTTTACTTGCCGCCAGCTCCTACAATGAGCAGTTCTTC
>.|TRBV12-3/TRBV12-4|TRBD2|TRBJ2-1
CASSNVAGGSEQFF
TGTGCCAGCAGTAATGTAGCGGGAGGGTCTGAGCAGTTCTTC
>.|TRBV12-3/TRBV12-4|.|TRBJ1-1
CASKPLGGHDSLTEAFF
TGTGCCAGCAAACCCTTGGGAGGGCATGACAGTCTCACTGAAGCTTTCTTT
>few|TRBV29-1|TRBD2|TRBJ2-7
CSVGLRLAGGGRDEQYF
TGCAGCGTTGGCCTCCGACTAGCGGGAGGTGGTAGGGACGAGCAGTACTTC
>few|TRBV5-1|.|TRBJ2-3
CASSLDGGAGTDTQYF
TGCGCCAGCAGCTTGGATGGGGGCGCCGGCACAGATACGCAGTATTTT
>many|TRBV27|.|TRBJ2-1
CASSLMGYNEQFF
TGTGCCAGCAGTTTGATGGGTTACAATGAGCAGTTCTTC
>few|TRBV3-1|.|TRBJ2-7
CASSQEVDRPYEQYF
TGTGCCAGCAGCCAAGAAGTGGACCGACCCTACGAGCAGTACTTC
>.|TRBV29-1|TRBD1|TRBJ1-1
CSVVGTGGTEAFF
TGCAGCGTTGTTGGGACAGGCGGGACTGAAGCTTTCTTT